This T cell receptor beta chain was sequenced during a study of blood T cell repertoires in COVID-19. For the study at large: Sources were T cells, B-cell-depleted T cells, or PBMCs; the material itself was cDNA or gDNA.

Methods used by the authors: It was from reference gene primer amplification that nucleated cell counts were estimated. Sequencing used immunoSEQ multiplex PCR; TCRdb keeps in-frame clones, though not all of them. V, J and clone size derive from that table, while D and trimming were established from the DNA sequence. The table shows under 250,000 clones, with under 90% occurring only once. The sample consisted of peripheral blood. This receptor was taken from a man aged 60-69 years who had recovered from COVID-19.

CDR3 in amino acids: CAIRNAGAAYGYTF. The DNA for the CDR3 is TGTGCCATCAGGAACGCAGGGGCGGCCTATGGCTACACCTTC. The rearrangement joins TRBV10-3 to TRBJ1-2, with D possibly matching TRBD1 (6 bases). This CDR3 has 14 residues. Per the germline V gene, CDR1 is ENHRY and CDR2 is SYGVKD. With 6 bases removed from V and 4 bases from J, the gap between germline ends came to 15 bases.